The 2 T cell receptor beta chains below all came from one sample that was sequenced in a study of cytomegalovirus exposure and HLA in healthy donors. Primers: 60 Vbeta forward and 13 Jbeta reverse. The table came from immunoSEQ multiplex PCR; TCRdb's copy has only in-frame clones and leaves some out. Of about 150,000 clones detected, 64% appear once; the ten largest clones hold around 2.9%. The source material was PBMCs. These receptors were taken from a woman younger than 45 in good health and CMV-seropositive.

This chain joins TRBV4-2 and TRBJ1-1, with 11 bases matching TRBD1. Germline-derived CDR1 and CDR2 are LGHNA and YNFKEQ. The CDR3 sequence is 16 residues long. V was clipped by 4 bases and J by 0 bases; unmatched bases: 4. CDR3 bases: TGTGCCAGCAGCCGAGGGACAGGGGGTATGAACACTGAAGCTTTCTTT. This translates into CASSRGTGGMNTEAFF.

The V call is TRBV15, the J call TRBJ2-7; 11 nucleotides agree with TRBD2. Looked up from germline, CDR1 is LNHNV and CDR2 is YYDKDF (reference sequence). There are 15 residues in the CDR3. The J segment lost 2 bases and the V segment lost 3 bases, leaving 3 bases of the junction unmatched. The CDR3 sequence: CATSSLAGGAYEQYF. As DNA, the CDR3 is TGTGCCACCAGCAGCCTAGCGGGAGGTGCCTACGAGCAGTACTTC.